This record concerns one TCR beta chain sequence. There is no known antigen for this receptor. Nothing much larger sits one base from this clone, and base qualities are not available. Each collaborating institution followed its own protocols to collect whole blood in K2EDTA tubes. For TCRbeta analysis, collaborators shipped samples as frozen whole blood, isolated PBMCs, or DNA extracted from either of those sample types. The sample belongs to a study of blood T cell repertoires in COVID-19 (TCRdb year 2020). Regarding the study in general: Samples covering the acute and convalescent phases of COVID-19 were provided by collaborators in the United States, Italy and Spain. Samples were obtained from the ongoing ImmuneRACE study (first 160 participants) and from 1,000 to 1,500 subjects provided by 6 global collaborators. A de-identified subject ID, COVID-19 status, age in years and sex were almost always included in the sample metadata. The material from the prospective study consisted of cDNA or gDNA derived from T cells, B-cell-depleted T cells, or PBMCs. Where HLA class I and class II types were available, the types were taken from metadata supplied by the sample provider, not from assay-based typing. Subjects who had been exposed to COVID-19, were actively infected with it, or had recovered from it provided the deeply sampled blood TCRbeta repertoires that made up the dataset. A freely available public database, intended as a resource for researchers studying the immune response to SARS-CoV-2, is where the repertoires were released.

TCRbeta CDR3 regions were amplified from genomic DNA by means of the immunoSEQ Assay, a bias-controlled multiplex PCR. From the authors' description of their analysis: Nucleated cell counts per sample were estimated from amplification of reference gene primers within the assay. Sequence reads were collapsed and filtered to measure the absolute abundance of every unique TCRbeta CDR3 rearrangement. For each sample, productive Simpson clonality was calculated as the square root of Simpson's diversity index across productive rearrangements. TCRdb stores this immuneACCESS table with in-frame sequences only. Part of the clones is absent; in the studies checked, under half of the shortfall reflects unresolved V genes, and no reason is known for the rest. That table gives V, J and clone size, and the DNA gave D and trimming. The sample records about 190,000 clones, less than 90% of which are singletons. In total, the top ten clones hold around 1.2% of the sample.

What the study reported, not specific to this receptor: The amount of clinical and demographic metadata varied by source and participant and was provided uncurated.

Inclusive of the bounding cysteine and phenylalanine, the CDR3 is 11 residues long. Only the CDR3 part of the read is kept: 33 bases, read in frame from the first base. CDR1 and CDR2 are read off the germline V gene (reference sequence) as SEHNR and FQNEAQ. Deletion took 5 bases off V and 10 bases off J, with a span of 11 bases between the germline ends. Sequenced: peripheral blood. The chain is assembled from TRBV7-9 and TRBJ1-2; the D gene cannot be named for sure. The receptor comes from a man aged 30-40 years with acute or convalescent COVID-19. The CDR3 region: CASSSLQNYTF. The DNA sequence is as follows: TGTGCCAGCAGCAGTCTCCAGAACTACACCTTC.